This TCR beta chain was identified during a study of blood T cell repertoires in COVID-19. The data were produced by immunoSEQ multiplex PCR, yet TCRdb's version contains in-frame clones alone and is incomplete. The data hold a few hundred thousand clones, with less than 90% observed a single time. Trimming stripped 8 bases from V and 7 bases from J, with 20 bases between. There are 14 residues in the CDR3. Germline assignment: CDR1 MNHEY and CDR2 SMNVEV (reference sequence). This receptor was obtained from a man aged 55 to 69 with acute or convalescent COVID-19. This chain uses TRBV27 with TRBJ2-5; maybe TRBD2 (5 bases). Sequenced material: peripheral blood. CDR3: CASGSAAHEGTQYF. Written as DNA, the CDR3 is TGTGCCAGCGGGTCTGCCGCACACGAGGGGACCCAGTACTTC.